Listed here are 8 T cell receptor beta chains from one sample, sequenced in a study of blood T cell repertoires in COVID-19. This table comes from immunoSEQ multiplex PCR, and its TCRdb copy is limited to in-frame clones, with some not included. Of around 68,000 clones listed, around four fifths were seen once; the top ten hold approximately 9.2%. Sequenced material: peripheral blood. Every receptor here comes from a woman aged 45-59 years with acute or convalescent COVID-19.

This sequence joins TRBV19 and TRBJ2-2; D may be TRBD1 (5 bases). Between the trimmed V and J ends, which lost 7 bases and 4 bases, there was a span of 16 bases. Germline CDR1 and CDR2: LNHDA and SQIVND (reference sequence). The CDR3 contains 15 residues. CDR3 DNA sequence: TGTGCCAGTACTCGTTTAGGGGTTGGCACCGGGGAGCTGTTTTTT. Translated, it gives CASTRLGVGTGELFF.

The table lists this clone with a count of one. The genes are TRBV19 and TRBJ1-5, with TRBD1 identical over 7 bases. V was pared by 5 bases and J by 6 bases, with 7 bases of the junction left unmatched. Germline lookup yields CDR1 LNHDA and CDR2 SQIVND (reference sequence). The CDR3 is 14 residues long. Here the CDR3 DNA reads TGTGCCAGTAGTTCTGACAGGGTGCGTCAGCCCCAGCATTTT. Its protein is CASSSDRVRQPQHF.

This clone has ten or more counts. CDR3 sequence (DNA): TGTGCCAGCAGTCCCGGGACAGGGGAGGCACAGCCCCAGCATTTT. It encodes CASSPGTGEAQPQHF. The genes are TRBV2 and TRBJ1-5; the match to TRBD1 covers 10 bases. From germline, CDR1 is SNHLY and CDR2 FYNNEI. The CDR3 has 15 residues. Unmatched junction bases numbered 8, after V lost 5 bases and J lost 7 bases.

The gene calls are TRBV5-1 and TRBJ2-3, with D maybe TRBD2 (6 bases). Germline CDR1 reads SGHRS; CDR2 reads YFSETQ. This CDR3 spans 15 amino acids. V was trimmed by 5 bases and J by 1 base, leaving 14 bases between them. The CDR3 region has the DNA TGCGCCAGCAGAGTAGGGACTTTTCGCACAGATACGCAGTATTTT. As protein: CASRVGTFRTDTQYF. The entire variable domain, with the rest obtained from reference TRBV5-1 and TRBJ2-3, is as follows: KAGVTQTPRYLIKTRGQQVTLSCSPISGHRSVSWYQQTPGQGLQFLFEYFSETQRNKGNFPGRFSGRQFSNSRSEMNVSTLELGDSALYLCASRVGTFRTDTQYFGPGTRLTVL.

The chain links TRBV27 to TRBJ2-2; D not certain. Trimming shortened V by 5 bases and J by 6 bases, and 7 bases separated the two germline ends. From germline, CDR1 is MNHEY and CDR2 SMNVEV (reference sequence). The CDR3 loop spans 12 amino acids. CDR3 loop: CASSKTAGELFF. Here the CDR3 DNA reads TGTGCCAGCAGTAAGACTGCCGGGGAGCTGTTTTTT.

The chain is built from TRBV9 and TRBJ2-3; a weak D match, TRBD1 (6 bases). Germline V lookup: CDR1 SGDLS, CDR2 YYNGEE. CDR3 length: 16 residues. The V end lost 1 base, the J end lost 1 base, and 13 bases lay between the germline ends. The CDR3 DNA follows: TGTGCCAGCAGCGTAATGCCTGGGGGCGGCACAGATACGCAGTATTTT. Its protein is CASSVMPGGGTDTQYF.

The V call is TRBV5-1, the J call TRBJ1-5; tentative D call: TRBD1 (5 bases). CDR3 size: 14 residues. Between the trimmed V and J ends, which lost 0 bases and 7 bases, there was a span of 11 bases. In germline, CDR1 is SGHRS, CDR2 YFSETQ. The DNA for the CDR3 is TGCGCCAGCAGCTTGGAAGGGGTCGGGCAGCCCCAGCATTTT. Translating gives CASSLEGVGQPQHF.

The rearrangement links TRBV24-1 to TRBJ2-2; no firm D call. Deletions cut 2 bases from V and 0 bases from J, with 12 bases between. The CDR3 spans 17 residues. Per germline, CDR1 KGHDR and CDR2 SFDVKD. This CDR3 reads CATSDSSFGSNTGELFF. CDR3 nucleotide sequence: TGTGCCACCAGTGATTCATCTTTTGGCTCGAACACCGGGGAGCTGTTTTTT.